This TCR beta chain is from a study of shared clonotypes between healthy human individuals. Study-wide results and limits: Represented genetic and exposure-history diversity was restricted by having few donors. Specimens sampled were limited to blood, with tissue repertoires likely differing. Non-shared clonotypes showed lower generation probabilities than clonotypes common to all four donors.

This clone was found once. No antigen is known for it. Trimming took 4 bases from V and 8 from J, leaving 16 bases between them. This CDR3 spans 14 amino acids. Germline CDR1 is KGHSH and CDR2 is LQKENI. For every subset, genomic DNA was evenly distributed across several immunoSEQ plates. Here immunoSEQ multiplex PCR was the method, and the copy in TCRdb shows in-frame clones only, minus some. This table holds about 2.3 million clones, 80% to 95% found once. The rearrangement links TRBV18 to TRBJ2-3; no reliable D call. The TCR sequence derives from a man in his late teens or twenties in good health. Some clones in this sample may be carry-over from other donors' samples. Source material: naive CD4+ T cells from PBMCs. Stated subset: CD45RA+ positively selected. CDR3 nucleotide sequence: TGTGCCAGCTCACTAACCCCTTCCAGTGGTACGCAGTATTTT. This encodes CASSLTPSSGTQYF.